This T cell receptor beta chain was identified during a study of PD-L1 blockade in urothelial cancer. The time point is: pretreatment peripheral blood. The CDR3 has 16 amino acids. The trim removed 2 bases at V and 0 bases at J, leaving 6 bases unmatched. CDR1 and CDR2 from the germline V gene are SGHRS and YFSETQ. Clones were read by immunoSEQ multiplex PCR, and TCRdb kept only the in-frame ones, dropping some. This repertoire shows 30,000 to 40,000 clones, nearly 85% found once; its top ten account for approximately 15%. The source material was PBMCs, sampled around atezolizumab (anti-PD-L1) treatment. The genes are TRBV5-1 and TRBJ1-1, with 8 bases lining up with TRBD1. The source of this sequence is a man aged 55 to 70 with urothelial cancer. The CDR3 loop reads CASSFRGTGMNTEAFF. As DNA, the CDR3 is TGCGCCAGCAGCTTTAGAGGGACAGGCATGAACACTGAAGCTTTCTTT.